This T cell receptor (beta chain) came from a study of blood T cell repertoires in COVID-19. Study summary: Sources were T cells, B-cell-depleted T cells, or PBMCs; the material itself was cDNA or gDNA.

In the study's own analysis: The assay estimated nucleated cells by amplifying reference gene primers. The protocol was immunoSEQ multiplex PCR, while the TCRdb copy is restricted to in-frame clones and leaves out a portion. V and J calls and clone size are as listed in that table; D and trimming were resolved from the DNA. The data hold 95,000 to 110,000 clones, with roughly 80% observed a single time. Trimming took 3 bases from V and 3 from J; bases not matched to a gene: 11. Germline CDR1 LNHDA, CDR2 SQIVND (reference sequence). This CDR3 has 18 residues. The sequencing sample was made of peripheral blood. The source is a woman at least 80 years old with active or convalescent COVID-19. The chain combines TRBV19 with TRBJ2-2, with 9 bases fitting TRBD1. This CDR3 is CASSISNTGGSYTGELFF. In nucleotides, the CDR3 is TGTGCCAGTAGTATCAGTAATACAGGGGGCTCGTACACCGGGGAGCTGTTTTTT.